The source of this T cell receptor beta chain is a study of blood T cell repertoires in COVID-19. Study-level background: Samples taken during acute and convalescent COVID-19 were collected in the United States, Italy and Spain. T cells, B-cell-depleted T cells, or PBMCs supplied cDNA or gDNA.

The CDR3 sequence is 16 residues long. Trimming removed 5 bases from V and 1 base from J; junction bases left unmatched: 7. Germline CDR1 reads SGHNT; CDR2 reads YYREEE (reference sequence). In the authors' workflow: Reference gene primer amplification gave estimated nucleated cell counts. TCRdb keeps only in-frame clones here, not all; method: immunoSEQ multiplex PCR. That table furnishes V, J and clone size, whereas the DNA furnished D and trimming. Among approximately 260,000 clones listed, roughly 82% were seen once. The receptor comes from an elderly woman with active or convalescent COVID-19. The sequencing sample was made of peripheral blood. The chain combines TRBV5-4 with TRBJ1-2, with 11 bases lining up with TRBD1. Here the CDR3 reads CASSSGQGALNYGYTF. The CDR3 coding sequence is TGTGCCAGCAGTTCTGGACAGGGGGCCCTTAACTATGGCTACACCTTC.